Each of the 28 T cell receptor beta chains below was sequenced from the same sample in a study of CXCR3-negative and CXCR3-positive naive CD8 T cells. Via 5' RACE with UMI labels, TRB cDNA libraries were prepared. Using the 5' RACE reads, TCRdb records one entry per CDR3 protein without DNA. The table for this sample gives about 130,000 distinct CDR3 sequences. Sequences were obtained from naive CXCR3- CD8+ T cells from blood. The subset denotes: CD45RO-CCR7+CD27+CD95- naive CD8+ T cells lacking CXCR3 (TNR3-). The receptors come from a human donor in good health. Some clones in this sample may be carry-over from other donors' samples.

The chain employs TRBV20-1 and TRBJ2-7; lacking DNA, the TRBD1 call made by TCRdb goes unchecked. The CDR3 runs to 13 residues. Per germline, CDR1 DFQATT and CDR2 SNEGSKA (reference sequence). The CDR3 protein is CSARGDRAYEQYF.

CDR3 residues: CASTDGQGVKLFF. The chain couples TRBV12-3 or TRBV12-4 to TRBJ1-4; the D call of TRBD1 rests on TCRdb alone, since no DNA is present to check it. CDR3 size: 13 residues.

The V gene is TRBV27, the J gene TRBJ2-1. The germline gives CDR1 MNHEY, CDR2 SMNVEV (reference sequence). CDR3 length equals 13 residues. This chain's CDR3 is CASSLARFVEQFF.

The V call is TRBV6-5, the J call TRBJ1-4; the D call of TRBD1 rests on TCRdb alone, since no DNA is present to check it. This CDR3 is 16 amino acids long. The germline V gene has CDR1 MNHEY and CDR2 SVGAGI. CDR3 residues: CASRPTGVVTNEKLFF.

The V and J genes are TRBV5-1 and TRBJ2-5. The CDR3 loop spans 14 amino acids. Germline V lookup: CDR1 SGHRS, CDR2 YFSETQ. This CDR3 reads CASSLAIPQETQYF.

The chain joins TRBV5-1 to TRBJ1-1; TCRdb indicates TRBD1, and absent DNA this call remains unverified. The CDR3 runs to 14 residues. Germline assignment: CDR1 SGHRS and CDR2 YFSETQ. CDR3 sequence reads: CASSSRQGGTEAFF.

The gene calls are TRBV11-3 and TRBJ2-3; there is no DNA to check the TCRdb D call of TRBD2. The CDR3 contains 16 residues. CDR1 SGHNT and CDR2 YENEEA come from the germline V gene. The CDR3 is CASTSPLAGGLGTQYF.

The chain combines TRBV20-1 with TRBJ2-7; with no DNA, the TCRdb D assignment of TRBD2 cannot be verified. Germline V lookup: CDR1 DFQATT, CDR2 SNEGSKA (reference sequence). The CDR3 consists of 18 residues. This CDR3 reads CSARLGSTSGGSPEGQYF.

The rearrangement joins TRBV29-1 to TRBJ2-7; TCRdb reports TRBD1, a call that lacks DNA to check it against. CDR3 length equals 13 residues. Looked up from germline, CDR1 is SQVTM and CDR2 is ANQGSEA. The CDR3 here is CSVETGGTYEQYF.

V and J are TRBV2 and TRBJ2-3; with no DNA, the TCRdb D assignment of TRBD2 cannot be verified. CDR1 SNHLY and CDR2 FYNNEI come from the germline V gene. This CDR3 contains 16 residues. This chain's CDR3 is CASSAGLAVNTDTQYF.

The V call is TRBV5-1, the J call TRBJ1-2. CDR3 size: 15 residues. Germline V gene lookup returns CDR1 SGHRS and CDR2 YFSETQ. The CDR3 is CASSLYPTDNYGYTF.

The V gene is TRBV4-1, the J gene TRBJ2-7; TCRdb's D gene call, TRBD1, goes unchecked for lack of DNA. This CDR3 is built from 15 residues. The germline CDR1 and CDR2 sequences are MGHRA and YSYEKL. CDR3 amino acids: CASSLTDSRLYEQYF.

The chain recombines TRBV29-1 with TRBJ2-5. Per germline, CDR1 SQVTM and CDR2 ANQGSEA. CDR3 length equals 13 residues. The CDR3 reads CSVELRYQETQYF.

This rearrangement joins TRBV5-5 to TRBJ1-5. CDR1 and CDR2 (germline): SGHKS, YYEKEE (reference sequence). This CDR3 region has 17 residues. This CDR3 reads CASSLGAGDNSNQPQHF. Together with reference TRBV5-5 and TRBJ1-5, the CDR3 gives the full variable domain: DAGVTQSPTHLIKTRGQQVTLRCSPISGHKSVSWYQQVLGQGPQFIFQYYEKEERGRGNFPDRFSARQFPNYSSELNVNALLLGDSALYLCASSLGAGDNSNQPQHFGDGTRLSIL.

This chain joins TRBV28 and TRBJ2-1; TCRdb's D gene call, TRBD2, goes unchecked for lack of DNA. Germline-derived CDR1 and CDR2 are MDHEN and SYDVKM. The CDR3 spans 17 residues. The CDR3 loop is CASSPYSGDPFYNEQFF.

The chain couples TRBV27 to TRBJ2-5; the TCRdb D gene call, TRBD2, has no DNA to confirm it. This CDR3 spans 15 amino acids. Germline-derived CDR1 and CDR2 are MNHEY and SMNVEV (reference sequence). The CDR3 spells CASSLLASGQETQYF.

The rearrangement joins TRBV3-1 to TRBJ1-1; TCRdb picks TRBD1, but there is no DNA to check that call. The CDR3 is 16 amino acids. Germline loops: CDR1 LGHDT, CDR2 YNNKEL (reference sequence). The CDR3 loop is CASSRRPGGMNTEAFF.

The chain combines TRBV3-1 with TRBJ2-7; as DNA is missing, the TRBD2 call by TCRdb cannot be tested. This CDR3 spans 15 amino acids. CDR1 LGHDT and CDR2 YNNKEL come from the germline V gene (reference sequence). CDR3: CASSQDSSKAGEQYF.

The chain couples TRBV29-1 to TRBJ2-7; with no DNA, the TCRdb D assignment of TRBD1 cannot be verified. Per the germline V gene, CDR1 is SQVTM and CDR2 is ANQGSEA. This CDR3 is 13 amino acids long. The CDR3 here is CSVVGALAYEQYF.

Here the CDR3 reads CASSGRQGWTGELFF. The chain is built from TRBV25-1 and TRBJ2-2; TCRdb indicates TRBD1, and absent DNA this call remains unverified. CDR1 is MGHDK and CDR2 is SYGVNS in the germline V gene. The CDR3 is 15 residues long.

CDR3 region: CASSLVPGLAGGHNTDTQYF. The chain joins TRBV7-6 to TRBJ2-3; TCRdb returns TRBD2, unconfirmable since there is no DNA. The CDR3 sequence is 20 residues long. CDR1 is SGHVS, CDR2 FNYEAQ, per germline.

The J gene is TRBJ2-5, the V gene TRBV5-8; without DNA, the TCRdb call of TRBD2 cannot be checked. Germline V gene lookup returns CDR1 SGHTS and CDR2 YDEGEE. This CDR3 region has 15 residues. CDR3 sequence: CASSLASGLQETQYF.

This sequence joins TRBV5-6 and TRBJ1-2; TCRdb proposes TRBD1, but this gene call is untestable without DNA. The CDR3 has 16 amino acids. CDR1 and CDR2 (germline): SGHDT, YYEEEE. The CDR3 sequence is CASSWTTGGWNYGYTF.

V gene TRBV28 combines with J gene TRBJ1-6. The germline CDR1 and CDR2 sequences are MDHEN and SYDVKM. The CDR3 runs 15 residues. The CDR3 sequence is CASSLIGNYNSPLHF.

This chain joins TRBV28 and TRBJ2-5. Looked up from germline, CDR1 is MDHEN and CDR2 is SYDVKM. The CDR3 extends over 14 amino acids. The CDR3 sequence: CASSLPYYQETQYF.

The rearrangement uses TRBV29-1 and TRBJ1-1; TCRdb's D call, TRBD1, is unchecked because there is no DNA. This CDR3 has 15 residues. Germline values: CDR1 SQVTM, CDR2 ANQGSEA. This chain's CDR3 is CSVEGRTGLNTEAFF.

The V call is TRBV20-1, the J call TRBJ2-6. Per the germline V gene, CDR1 is DFQATT and CDR2 is SNEGSKA (reference sequence). The CDR3 has 13 residues. The CDR3 spells CSASESGANVLTF.

The chain joins TRBV20-1 to TRBJ2-7. CDR3 length: 14 amino acids. Germline V gene data show CDR1 as DFQATT and CDR2 as SNEGSKA (reference sequence). The CDR3 reads CSALLLGVSYEQYF.